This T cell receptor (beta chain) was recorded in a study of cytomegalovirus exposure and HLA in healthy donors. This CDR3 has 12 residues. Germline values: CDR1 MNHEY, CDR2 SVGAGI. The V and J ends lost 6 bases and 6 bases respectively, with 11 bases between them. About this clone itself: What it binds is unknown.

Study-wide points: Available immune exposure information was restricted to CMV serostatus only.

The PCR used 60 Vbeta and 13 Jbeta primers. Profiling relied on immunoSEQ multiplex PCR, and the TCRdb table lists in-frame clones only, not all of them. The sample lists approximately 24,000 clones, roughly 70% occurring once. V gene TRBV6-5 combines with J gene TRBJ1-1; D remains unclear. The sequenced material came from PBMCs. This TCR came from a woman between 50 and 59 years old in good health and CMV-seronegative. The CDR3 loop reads CASSLAGAEAFF. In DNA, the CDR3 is TGTGCCAGCAGCCTCGCCGGTGCTGAAGCTTTCTTT.